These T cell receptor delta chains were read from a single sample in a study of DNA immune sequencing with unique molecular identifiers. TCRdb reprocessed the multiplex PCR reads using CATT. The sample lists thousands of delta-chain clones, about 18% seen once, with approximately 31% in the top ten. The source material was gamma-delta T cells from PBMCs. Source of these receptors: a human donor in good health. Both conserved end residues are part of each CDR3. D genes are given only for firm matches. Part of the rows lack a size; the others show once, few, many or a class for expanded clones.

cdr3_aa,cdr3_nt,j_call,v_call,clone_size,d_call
CALGERFTLPTSWGILRSSWDTRQMFF,TGTGCTCTTGGGGAACGCTTCACCCTTCCTACTAGCTGGGGGATCCTGAGAAGCTCCTGGGACACCCGACAGATGTTTTTC,TRDJ3,TRDV1,few,-
CALGGYWGIFYTDKLIF,TGTGCTCTTGGGGGATACTGGGGGATATTTTACACCGATAAACTCATCTTT,TRDJ1,TRDV1,-,TRDD3
CALGPLSRGIRVDKLIF,TGTGCTCTTGGTCCCCTCTCCCGGGGGATACGCGTAGATAAACTCATCTTT,TRDJ1,TRDV1,-,TRDD3
CALGDDAFLRFWGIRRPLTAQLFF,TGTGCTCTTGGGGACGACGCCTTCCTACGATTTTGGGGGATACGGAGACCTTTGACAGCACAACTCTTCTTT,TRDJ2,TRDV1,medium-sized,TRDD3
CACDSVLGDTTVWDTRQMFF,TGTGCCTGTGACTCAGTACTGGGGGATACTACGGTATGGGACACCCGACAGATGTTTTTC,TRDJ3,TRDV2,medium-sized,TRDD3
CACDTVMVLGDHTDKLIF,TGTGCCTGTGACACCGTGATGGTACTGGGGGATCATACCGATAAACTCATCTTT,TRDJ1,TRDV2,medium-sized,TRDD3
CALGEPWGPVWGIRHTDKLIF,TGTGCTCTTGGGGAACCCTGGGGGCCTGTATGGGGGATACGCCACACCGATAAACTCATCTTT,TRDJ1,TRDV1,few,TRDD3
CACDTPGTGGPQGWSWDTRQMFF,TGTGCCTGTGACACCCCCGGTACTGGGGGCCCTCAGGGATGGTCCTGGGACACCCGACAGATGTTTTTC,TRDJ3,TRDV2,medium-sized,TRDD3
CALGEPFPFLRPGGYGYTDKLIF,TGTGCTCTTGGGGAACCCTTCCCTTTCCTACGTCCCGGGGGATACGGGTACACCGATAAACTCATCTTT,TRDJ1,TRDV1,-,TRDD3
CALGETNRWALSLLGVIMRTDKLIF,TGTGCTCTTGGGGAAACCAACCGCTGGGCACTTTCGTTACTGGGGGTTATCATGCGGACCGATAAACTCATCTTT,TRDJ1,TRDV1,medium-sized,TRDD3
CALGNSPSLFLLQPIHWGADKLIF,TGTGCTCTTGGGAATAGCCCGTCCCTCTTCCTACTACAACCGATTCACTGGGGTGCCGATAAACTCATCTTT,TRDJ1,TRDV1,few,-
CALGLILGWLPTDKLIF,TGTGCTCTTGGGCTTATCCTTGGTTGGCTCCCGACCGATAAACTCATCTTT,TRDJ1,TRDV1,few,-
CAYSFGGIFPTPGAGSLTAQLFF,TGTGCCTACTCCTTTGGGGGAATATTCCCCACTCCTGGGGCTGGCTCTTTGACAGCACAACTCTTCTTT,TRDJ2,TRDV3,large,TRDD3
CACDTAGSSWDTRQMFF,TGTGCCTGTGACACCGCTGGGAGCTCCTGGGACACCCGACAGATGTTTTTC,TRDJ3,TRDV2,few,-